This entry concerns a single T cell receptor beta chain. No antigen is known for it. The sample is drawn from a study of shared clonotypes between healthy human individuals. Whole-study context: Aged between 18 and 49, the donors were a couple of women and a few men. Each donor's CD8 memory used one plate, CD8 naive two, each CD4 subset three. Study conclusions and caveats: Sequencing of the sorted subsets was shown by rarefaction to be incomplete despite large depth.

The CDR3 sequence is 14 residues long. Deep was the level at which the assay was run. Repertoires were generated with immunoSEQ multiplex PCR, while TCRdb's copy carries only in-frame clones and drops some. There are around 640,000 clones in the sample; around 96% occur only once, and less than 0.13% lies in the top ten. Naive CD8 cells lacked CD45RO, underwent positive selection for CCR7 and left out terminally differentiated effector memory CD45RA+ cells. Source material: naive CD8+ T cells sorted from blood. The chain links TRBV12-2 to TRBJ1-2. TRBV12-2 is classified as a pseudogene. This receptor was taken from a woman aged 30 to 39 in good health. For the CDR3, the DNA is TGTGCAAGTCGCTTAGCCGGATTTAACTATGGCTACACCTTC. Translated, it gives CASRLAGFNYGYTF.